Below, 16 T cell receptor beta chains from the same sample are listed, as sequenced in a study of blood T cell repertoires in COVID-19. Some clones are missing from TCRdb's copy, which holds only in-frame ones; the method was immunoSEQ multiplex PCR. The sample includes about 190,000 clones, 84% seen only once; the top ten take 5.1%. Sequences were obtained from peripheral blood. These receptors all come from a woman aged 70 to 79 with active or convalescent COVID-19.

This clone was observed a few times. The V call is TRBV30, the J call TRBJ2-2; the match to TRBD2 covers 7 bases. CDR1 and CDR2 (germline): GTSNPN, SVGIG (reference sequence). This CDR3 comprises 15 residues. V lost 0 bases, J lost 5 bases, and 6 bases stayed unmatched. CDR3 loop: CAWSVIGRRTGELFF. Written as DNA, the CDR3 is TGTGCCTGGAGTGTAATCGGGAGGAGGACCGGGGAGCTGTTTTTT.

The V gene is TRBV5-1, the J gene TRBJ1-6; D perhaps matches TRBD1 (6 bases). CDR1 is SGHRS and CDR2 is YFSETQ in the germline V gene. This CDR3 is built from 15 residues. The V end was cut by 4 bases, the J end by 6 bases, with 14 bases between. The DNA for the CDR3 is TGCGCCAGCAGCCACGGGAGGGGGGCTAATTCACCCCTCCACTTT. It translates to CASSHGRGANSPLHF.

This chain connects TRBV30 to TRBJ2-7; 7 positions agree with TRBD1. There are 14 residues in the CDR3. V lost 3 bases to trimming and J lost 5 bases; unmatched junction nucleotides: 10. Germline CDR1 and CDR2: GTSNPN and SVGIG (reference sequence). The CDR3 sequence is CAWSLGGGADEQYF. In DNA, the CDR3 is TGTGCCTGGAGCCTAGGGGGCGGCGCTGACGAGCAGTACTTC.

V and J are TRBV5-1 and TRBJ1-6; possible D gene TRBD1, 5 bases. Per germline, CDR1 SGHRS and CDR2 YFSETQ. Between the trimmed V and J ends, which lost 1 base and 7 bases, there was a span of 9 bases. The CDR3 totals 14 residues. The CDR3 protein is CASSLTGRNSPLHF. The CDR3, as DNA: TGCGCCAGCAGCTTGACAGGCCGAAATTCACCCCTCCACTTT.

The rearrangement links TRBV11-2 to TRBJ2-3; a weak D match, TRBD2 (5 bases). Trimming shortened V by 2 bases and J by 3 bases, and 12 bases separated the two germline ends. The CDR3 sequence is 15 residues long. Per germline, CDR1 SGHAT and CDR2 FQNNGV. CDR3: CASSLPTPGTDTQYF. The CDR3 nucleotides read TGTGCCAGCAGCTTACCGACCCCGGGGACAGATACGCAGTATTTT.

This chain links TRBV30 with TRBJ2-2; a weak D match, TRBD2 (6 bases). CDR1 and CDR2 from the germline V gene are GTSNPN and SVGIG (reference sequence). CDR3 length equals 12 residues. For the CDR3, the DNA is TGTGGGGGGAGGCAGAACACCGGGGAGCTGTTTTTT. Translated, it gives CGGRQNTGELFF. Based on the CDR3 plus reference TRBV30 and TRBJ2-2, the full variable domain is SQTIHQWPATLVQPVGSPLSLECTVEGTSNPNLYWYRQAAGRGLQLLFYSVGIGQISSEVPQNLSASRPQDRQFILSSKKLLLSDSGFYLCGGRQNTGELFFGEGSRLTVL.

This rearrangement joins TRBV4-2 to TRBJ1-1; 8 bases match TRBD1. Germline V lookup: CDR1 LGHNA, CDR2 YNFKEQ. CDR3 length equals 15 residues. J gave up 10 bases and V 3 bases, and 13 bases lay outside the gene matches. CDR3 region: CASSQGDRGPPGAFF. CDR3 DNA sequence: TGTGCCAGCAGCCAGGGCGACAGGGGCCCCCCTGGAGCTTTCTTT.

V is TRBV5-1 and J is TRBJ1-1; no clear D gene. CDR3 length: 14 amino acids. Germline loops: CDR1 SGHRS, CDR2 YFSETQ. Deletions cut 4 bases from V and 1 base from J, with 11 bases between. The CDR3: CASSHPLENTEAFF. The DNA of the CDR3 is TGCGCCAGCAGCCACCCCTTAGAGAACACTGAAGCTTTCTTT. Looking up the rest from reference TRBV5-1 and TRBJ1-1 gives the full variable domain: KAGVTQTPRYLIKTRGQQVTLSCSPISGHRSVSWYQQTPGQGLQFLFEYFSETQRNKGNFPGRFSGRQFSNSRSEMNVSTLELGDSALYLCASSHPLENTEAFFGQGTRLTVV.

V usage is TRBV7-9 and J usage is TRBJ2-2; a possible D gene is TRBD2 (6 bases). The CDR3 is made up of 15 amino acids. The V end lost 5 bases, the J end lost 1 base, and 11 bases lay between the germline ends. Germline loops: CDR1 SEHNR, CDR2 FQNEAQ (reference sequence). As DNA, the CDR3 is TGTGCCAGCAGCGCCTCGGGACTGAACACCGGGGAGCTGTTTTTT. It is translated as CASSASGLNTGELFF.

The gene calls are TRBV19 and TRBJ1-2; 8 bases match TRBD1. Germline V gene sequence: CDR1 LNHDA, CDR2 SQIVND (reference sequence). The CDR3 extends over 15 amino acids. Trimming at V came to 6 bases and at J to 6 bases, leaving 12 bases not matched to a gene. CDR3 amino acids: CASRITGGSGNGYTF. The CDR3, as DNA: TGTGCCAGTAGGATTACAGGGGGATCTGGGAATGGCTACACCTTC.

The V call is TRBV18, the J call TRBJ2-7; 10 bases align to TRBD2. From germline, CDR1 is KGHSH and CDR2 LQKENI. This CDR3 region has 14 residues. With 3 bases clipped from V and 6 bases from J, the junction kept 5 bases outside the gene matches. The CDR3 region is CASSPLAGVLEQYF. CDR3 bases: TGTGCCAGCTCACCCCTAGCGGGAGTGCTCGAGCAGTACTTC.

The rearrangement links TRBV7-2 to TRBJ2-3; 7 bases fit TRBD2. The CDR3 contains 15 residues. Germline CDR1 and CDR2: SGHTA and FQGNSA. The junction had 9 bases not matched to a gene; V was cut back by 2 bases and J by 7 bases. The CDR3 protein is CASSLYSREKNTQYF. In nucleotides, the CDR3 is TGTGCCAGCAGCTTATATTCGCGGGAGAAAAATACGCAGTATTTT.

V usage is TRBV9 and J usage is TRBJ2-3; D gene unclear. The V and J ends lost 0 bases and 2 bases respectively, with 10 bases between them. Germline CDR1 is SGDLS and CDR2 is YYNGEE. There are 15 residues in the CDR3. The CDR3 reads CASSVGGLPTDTQYF. For the CDR3, the DNA is TGTGCCAGCAGCGTAGGAGGCTTACCCACAGATACGCAGTATTTT.

This sequence joins TRBV2 and TRBJ2-1; tentatively, D is TRBD1 (5 bases). V dropped 7 bases and J dropped 6 bases, with 13 bases sitting between them. The CDR3 is made up of 13 amino acids. Germline V gene data show CDR1 as SNHLY and CDR2 as FYNNEI. CDR3 loop: CASTPRQGNEQFF. DNA of the CDR3: TGTGCCAGCACACCTAGGCAGGGCAATGAGCAGTTCTTC.

The chain couples TRBV14 to TRBJ2-5; TRBD2 matches at 9 bases. Per germline, CDR1 SGHDN and CDR2 FVKESK. J lost 4 bases, V lost 0 bases, and 3 bases had no gene match. The length of the CDR3 is 15 residues. CDR3 DNA sequence: TGTGCCAGCAGCCAAGATGGGACTAGCAGAGAGACCCAGTACTTC. This sequence encodes CASSQDGTSRETQYF.

The chain recombines TRBV18 with TRBJ2-2; TRBD1 is a possible D gene (6 bases). This CDR3 has 16 residues. V lost 3 bases and J 2 bases, leaving 13 bases between the germline ends. In germline, CDR1 is KGHSH, CDR2 LQKENI. CDR3 amino acids: CASSPQGPLNTGELFF. The DNA for the CDR3 is TGTGCCAGCTCACCCCAGGGGCCCCTCAACACCGGGGAGCTGTTTTTT.